This TCR beta chain was identified during a study of blood T cell repertoires in COVID-19. Germline values: CDR1 LGHNT, CDR2 FRNRAP. The trim removed 5 bases at V and 8 bases at J, leaving 10 bases unmatched. The CDR3 is 16 amino acids. Clones were sequenced by immunoSEQ multiplex PCR, and TCRdb holds only the in-frame ones, with some missing. The data show around 200,000 clones, approximately 85% seen once. The chain is built from TRBV12-5 and TRBJ2-4, with TRBD2 matching 12 bases. The sequence came from a man aged 55 to 70 with acute or convalescent COVID-19. The sample taken for sequencing was peripheral blood. Here the CDR3 DNA reads TGTGCTAGTGGTCTTACTAGCGGGAGGTTCTCGGACATTCAGTACTTC. It yields the protein CASGLTSGRFSDIQYF.